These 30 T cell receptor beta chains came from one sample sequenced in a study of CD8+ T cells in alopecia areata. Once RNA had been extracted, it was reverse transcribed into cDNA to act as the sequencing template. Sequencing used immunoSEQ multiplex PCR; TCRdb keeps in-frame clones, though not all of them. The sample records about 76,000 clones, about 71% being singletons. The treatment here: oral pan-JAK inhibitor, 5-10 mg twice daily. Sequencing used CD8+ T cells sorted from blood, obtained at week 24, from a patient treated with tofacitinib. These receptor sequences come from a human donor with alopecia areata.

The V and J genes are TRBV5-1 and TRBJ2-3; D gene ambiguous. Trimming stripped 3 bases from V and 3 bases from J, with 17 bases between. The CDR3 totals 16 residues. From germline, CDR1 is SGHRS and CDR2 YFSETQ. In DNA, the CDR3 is TGCGCCAGCAGCTGGGAAGAGACACGAAGGACAGATACGCAGTATTTT. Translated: CASSWEETRRTDTQYF. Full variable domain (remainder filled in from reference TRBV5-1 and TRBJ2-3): KAGVTQTPRYLIKTRGQQVTLSCSPISGHRSVSWYQQTPGQGLQFLFEYFSETQRNKGNFPGRFSGRQFSNSRSEMNVSTLELGDSALYLCASSWEETRRTDTQYFGPGTRLTVL.

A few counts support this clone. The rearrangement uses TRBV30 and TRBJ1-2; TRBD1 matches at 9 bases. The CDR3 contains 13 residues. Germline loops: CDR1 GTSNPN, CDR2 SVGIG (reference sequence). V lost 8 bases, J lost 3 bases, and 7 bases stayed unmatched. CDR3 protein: CAGRTGVDYGYTF. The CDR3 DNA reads TGTGCCGGACGGACAGGGGTAGACTATGGCTACACCTTC.

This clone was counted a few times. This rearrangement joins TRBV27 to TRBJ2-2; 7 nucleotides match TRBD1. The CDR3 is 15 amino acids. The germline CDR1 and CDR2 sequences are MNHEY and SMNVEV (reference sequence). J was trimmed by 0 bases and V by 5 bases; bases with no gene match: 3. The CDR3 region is CASSRTGANTGELFF. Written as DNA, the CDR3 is TGTGCCAGCAGTCGTACAGGGGCGAACACCGGGGAGCTGTTTTTT.

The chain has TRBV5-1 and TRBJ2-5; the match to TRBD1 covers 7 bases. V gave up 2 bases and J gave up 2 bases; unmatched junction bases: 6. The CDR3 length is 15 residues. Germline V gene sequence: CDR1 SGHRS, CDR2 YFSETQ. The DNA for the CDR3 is TGCGCCAGCAGCTTCCGAGGGGGCCCACAAGAGACCCAGTACTTC. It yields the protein CASSFRGGPQETQYF.

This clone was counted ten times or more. The CDR3 bases are TGTGCCAGCAGTGTGGCTAGCGGGGGCTACAATGAGCAGTTCTTC. Amino acids: CASSVASGGYNEQFF. The rearrangement links TRBV6-4 to TRBJ2-1; 10 nucleotides align to TRBD2. CDR1 is MRHNA, CDR2 SNTAGT, per germline. The CDR3 spans 15 residues. Trimming at V came to 4 bases and at J to 3 bases, leaving 3 bases not matched to a gene.

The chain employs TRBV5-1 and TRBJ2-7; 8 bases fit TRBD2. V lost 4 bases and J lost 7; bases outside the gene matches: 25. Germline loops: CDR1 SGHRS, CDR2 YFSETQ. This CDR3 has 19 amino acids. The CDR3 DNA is TGCGCCAGCAGCCAACCGTTGGCGGGGGGACCCCGAGAAGAGAAAGAGCAGTACTTC. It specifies CASSQPLAGGPREEKEQYF.

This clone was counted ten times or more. CDR3 residues: CASSLSSTSAAYEQYF. In DNA, the CDR3 is TGTGCCAGCAGTTTATCATCCACTAGCGCTGCATACGAGCAGTACTTC. The genes are TRBV27 and TRBJ2-7; 7 bases line up with TRBD2. From germline, CDR1 is MNHEY and CDR2 SMNVEV (reference sequence). CDR3 length: 16 residues. The V and J ends lost 0 bases and 4 bases, in that order; junction bases with no gene match: 9.

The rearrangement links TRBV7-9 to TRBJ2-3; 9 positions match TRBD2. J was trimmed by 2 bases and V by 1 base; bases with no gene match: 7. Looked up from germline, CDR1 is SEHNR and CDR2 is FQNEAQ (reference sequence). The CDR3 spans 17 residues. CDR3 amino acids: CASSLVRLAGTTDTQYF. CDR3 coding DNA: TGTGCCAGCAGCTTAGTACGGCTAGCGGGGACCACAGATACGCAGTATTTT.

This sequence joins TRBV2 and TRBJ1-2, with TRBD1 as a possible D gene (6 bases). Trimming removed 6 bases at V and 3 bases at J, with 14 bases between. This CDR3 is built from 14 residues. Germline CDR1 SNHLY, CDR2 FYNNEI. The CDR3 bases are TGTGCCAGCAGCGCGACAGGTCTGGACTATGGCTACACCTTC. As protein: CASSATGLDYGYTF.

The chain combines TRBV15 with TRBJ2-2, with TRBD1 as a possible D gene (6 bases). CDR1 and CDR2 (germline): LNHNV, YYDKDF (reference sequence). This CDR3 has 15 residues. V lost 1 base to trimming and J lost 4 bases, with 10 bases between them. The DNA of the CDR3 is TGTGCCACCAGCAGAGGACAGGCGGTCACCGGGGAGCTGTTTTTT. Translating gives CATSRGQAVTGELFF.

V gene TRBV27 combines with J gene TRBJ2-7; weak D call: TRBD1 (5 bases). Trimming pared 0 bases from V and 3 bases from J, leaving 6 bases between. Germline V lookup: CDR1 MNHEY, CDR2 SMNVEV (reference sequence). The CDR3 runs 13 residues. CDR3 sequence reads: CASSLSQGYEQYF. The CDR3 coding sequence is TGTGCCAGCAGTTTATCGCAGGGCTACGAGCAGTACTTC.

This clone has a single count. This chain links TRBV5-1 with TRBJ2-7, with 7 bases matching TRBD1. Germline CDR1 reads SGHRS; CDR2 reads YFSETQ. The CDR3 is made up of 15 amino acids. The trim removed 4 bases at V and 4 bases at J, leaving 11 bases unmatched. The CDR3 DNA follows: TGCGCCAGCAGCCTAGAGACAGGGCTGTCGTACGAGCAGTACTTC. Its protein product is CASSLETGLSYEQYF.

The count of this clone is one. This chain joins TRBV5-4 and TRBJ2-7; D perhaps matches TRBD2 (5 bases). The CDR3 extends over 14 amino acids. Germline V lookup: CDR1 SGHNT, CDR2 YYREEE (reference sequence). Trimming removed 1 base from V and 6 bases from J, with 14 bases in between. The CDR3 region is CASSLRLSLGEQYF. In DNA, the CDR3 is TGTGCCAGCAGCTTGCGACTATCCTTAGGCGAGCAGTACTTC.

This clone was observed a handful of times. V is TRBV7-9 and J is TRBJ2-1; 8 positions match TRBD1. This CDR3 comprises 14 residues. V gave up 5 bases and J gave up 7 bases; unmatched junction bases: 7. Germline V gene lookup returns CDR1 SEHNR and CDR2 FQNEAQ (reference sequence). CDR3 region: CASSHDRGRNEQFF. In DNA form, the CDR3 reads TGTGCCAGCAGCCATGACAGGGGAAGGAATGAGCAGTTCTTC.

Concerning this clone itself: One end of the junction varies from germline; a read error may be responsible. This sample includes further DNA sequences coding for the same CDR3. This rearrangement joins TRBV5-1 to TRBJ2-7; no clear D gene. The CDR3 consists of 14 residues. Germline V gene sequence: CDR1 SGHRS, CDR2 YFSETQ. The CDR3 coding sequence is TGTGCCAGCAGCTTACTTTCAAGCTCCTACGAGCAGTACTTC. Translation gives CASSLLSSSYEQYF.

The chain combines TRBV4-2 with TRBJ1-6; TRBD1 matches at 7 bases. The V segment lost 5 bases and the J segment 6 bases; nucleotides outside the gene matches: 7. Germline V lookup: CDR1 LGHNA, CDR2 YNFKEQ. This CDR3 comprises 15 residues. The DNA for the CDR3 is TGTGCCAGCAGCTTGGGGGACAGTGCTAATTCACCCCTCCACTTT. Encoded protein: CASSLGDSANSPLHF.

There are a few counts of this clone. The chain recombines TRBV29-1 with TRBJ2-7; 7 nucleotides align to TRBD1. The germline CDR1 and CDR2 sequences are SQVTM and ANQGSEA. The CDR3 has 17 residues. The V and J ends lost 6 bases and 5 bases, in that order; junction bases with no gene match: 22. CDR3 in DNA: TGCAGCGTCTATTTCCGGATACCAGACAGGGTGCTTAACGAGCAGTACTTC. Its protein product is CSVYFRIPDRVLNEQYF.

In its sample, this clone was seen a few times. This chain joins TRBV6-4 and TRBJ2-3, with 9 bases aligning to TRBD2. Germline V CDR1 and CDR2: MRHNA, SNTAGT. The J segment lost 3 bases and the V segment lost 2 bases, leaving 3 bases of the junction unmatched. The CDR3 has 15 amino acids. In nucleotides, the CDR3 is TGTGCCAGCAGTGACGGTAGCGGGGGAACAGATACGCAGTATTTT. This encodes CASSDGSGGTDTQYF.

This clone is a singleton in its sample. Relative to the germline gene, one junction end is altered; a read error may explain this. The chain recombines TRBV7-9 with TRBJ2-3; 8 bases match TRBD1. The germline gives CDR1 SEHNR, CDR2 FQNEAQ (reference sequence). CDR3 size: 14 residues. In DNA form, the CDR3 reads TGCGCCAGCAGCCCTGGACAGGGATGGGATACGCAGTATTTT. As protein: CASSPGQGWDTQYF.

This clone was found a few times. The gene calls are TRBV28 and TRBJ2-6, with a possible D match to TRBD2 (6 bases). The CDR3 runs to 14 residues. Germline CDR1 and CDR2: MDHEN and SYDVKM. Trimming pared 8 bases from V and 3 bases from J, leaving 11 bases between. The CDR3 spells CASQQAGGANVLTF. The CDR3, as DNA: TGTGCCAGCCAACAAGCGGGTGGGGCCAACGTCCTGACTTTC.

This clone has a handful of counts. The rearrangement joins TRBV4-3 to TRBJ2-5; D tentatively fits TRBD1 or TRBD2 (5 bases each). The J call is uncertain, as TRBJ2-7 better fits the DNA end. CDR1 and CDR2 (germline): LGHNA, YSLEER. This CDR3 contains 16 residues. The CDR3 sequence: CASSQDLGDGYYEQYF. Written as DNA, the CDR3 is TGCGCCAGCAGCCAAGATCTTGGGGACGGCTACTACGAGCAGTACTTC.

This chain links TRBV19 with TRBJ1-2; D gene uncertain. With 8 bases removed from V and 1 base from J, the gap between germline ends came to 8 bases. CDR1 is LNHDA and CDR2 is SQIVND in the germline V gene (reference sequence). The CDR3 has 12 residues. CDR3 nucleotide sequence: TGTGCCAGTGAACACTTTAACTATGGCTACACCTTC. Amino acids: CASEHFNYGYTF.

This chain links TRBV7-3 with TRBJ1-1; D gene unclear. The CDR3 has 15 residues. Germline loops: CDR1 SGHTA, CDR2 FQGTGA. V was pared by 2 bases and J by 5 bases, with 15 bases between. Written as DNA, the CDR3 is TGTGCCAGCAGCTTAGGTGAGGGTTGGAGTACTGAAGCTTTCTTT. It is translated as CASSLGEGWSTEAFF.

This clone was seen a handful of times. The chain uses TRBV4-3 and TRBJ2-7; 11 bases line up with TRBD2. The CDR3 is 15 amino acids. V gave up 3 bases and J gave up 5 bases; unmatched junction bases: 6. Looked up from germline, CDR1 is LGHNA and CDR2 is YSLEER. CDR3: CASSQATSGMHEQYF. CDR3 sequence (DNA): TGCGCCAGCAGCCAGGCGACTAGCGGGATGCACGAGCAGTACTTC.

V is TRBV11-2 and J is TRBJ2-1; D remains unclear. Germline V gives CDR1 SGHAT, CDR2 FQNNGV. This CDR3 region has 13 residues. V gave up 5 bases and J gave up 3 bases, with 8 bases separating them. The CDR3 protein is CASSPTDYNEQFF. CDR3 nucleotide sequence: TGTGCCAGCAGCCCGACGGACTACAATGAGCAGTTCTTC.

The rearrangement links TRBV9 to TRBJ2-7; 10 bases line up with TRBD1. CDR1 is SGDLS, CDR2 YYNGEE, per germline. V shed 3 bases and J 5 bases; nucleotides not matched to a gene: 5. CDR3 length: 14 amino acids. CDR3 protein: CASSATGGEDEQYF. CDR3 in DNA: TGTGCCAGCAGCGCGACAGGGGGCGAGGACGAGCAGTACTTC.

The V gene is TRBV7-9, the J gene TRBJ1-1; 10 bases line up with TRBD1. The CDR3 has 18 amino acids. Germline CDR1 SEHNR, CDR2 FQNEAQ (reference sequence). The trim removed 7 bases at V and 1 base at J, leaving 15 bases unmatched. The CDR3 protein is CASNGLGTRDRGNTEAFF. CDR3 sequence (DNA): TGTGCCAGCAACGGACTCGGGACCCGGGACAGGGGGAACACTGAAGCTTTCTTT.

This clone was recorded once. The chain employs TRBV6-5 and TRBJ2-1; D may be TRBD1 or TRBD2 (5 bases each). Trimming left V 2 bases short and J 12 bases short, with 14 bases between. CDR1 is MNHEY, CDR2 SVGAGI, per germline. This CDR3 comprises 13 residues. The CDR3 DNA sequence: TGTGCCAGCAGTTACACCAAAGGGACCGGGCAGTTCTTC. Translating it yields CASSYTKGTGQFF.

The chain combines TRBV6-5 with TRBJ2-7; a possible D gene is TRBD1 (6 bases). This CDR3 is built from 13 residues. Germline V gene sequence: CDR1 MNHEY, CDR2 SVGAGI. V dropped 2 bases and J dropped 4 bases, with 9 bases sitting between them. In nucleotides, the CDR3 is TGTGCCAGCAGTTACAGGGGGAGTTACGAGCAGTACTTC. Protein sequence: CASSYRGSYEQYF.

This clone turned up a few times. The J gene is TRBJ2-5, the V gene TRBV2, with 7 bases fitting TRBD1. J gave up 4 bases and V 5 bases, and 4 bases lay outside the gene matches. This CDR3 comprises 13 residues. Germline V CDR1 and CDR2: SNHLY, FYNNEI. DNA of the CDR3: TGTGCCAGCAGTTACAGGGGAGTAGAGACCCAGTACTTC. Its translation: CASSYRGVETQYF.